The entry below gives a single T cell receptor beta chain sequence along with its context. Its antigen is not known. Molecular barcoding with unique molecular identifiers was used for the TCRbeta library. Each CDR3 protein is one row after TCRdb ran MiXCR on the PCR reads. The table records around 50,000 distinct CDR3 sequences, around half of them present only once. The data stem from a study of T-cell reconstitution after alpha-beta-depleted transplantation in children. Germline V gene data show CDR1 as SGHVS and CDR2 as FNYEAQ. Trimming left V 5 bases short and J 3 bases short, with 26 bases between. The CDR3 is made up of 18 amino acids. General observations from the study: Alpha-beta T cells about two months after transplant reportedly derived from several hundred expanded graft clones. At the one-year point after transplant, T-cell counts and TCRbeta diversity were found to come mostly from T cells that had been newly produced.

This receptor was obtained from a boy younger than two with SCID, due to receive a stem cell transplant. Here the sequenced sample was peripheral blood, taken before TCRalphabeta/CD19-depleted stem cell transplant. The V call is TRBV7-6, the J call TRBJ2-7; D might be TRBD1 or TRBD2, each matching 6 bases. In nucleotides, the CDR3 is TGTGCCAGCAGCCGTGGAACGTTAGGGGGAGGTAGGCTCTACGAGCAGTACTTC. This sequence encodes CASSRGTLGGGRLYEQYF.